A single sample is the source of the 2 T cell receptor beta chains below, sequenced in a study of T cells in Graves' hyperthyroidism and ophthalmopathy. TCR beta CDR3 regions were amplified from RNA. Researchers ran a first-round RT-PCR on the TCR CDR3 using the HTBI primer set. TCRdb re-derived calls from the multiplex PCR reads in MiXCR, one entry per CDR3 protein. The sample yields some 720,000 distinct CDR3 sequences, about a sixth seen once. Sequencing input: blood. Receptors originate from a young man with Graves' hyperthyroidism.

V and J are TRBV12-3 or TRBV12-4 and TRBJ1-5; D call uncertain. The CDR3 is made up of 12 amino acids. Trimming stripped 10 bases from V and 6 bases from J, with 13 bases between. CDR3 amino acids: CATTSDRQPQHF. In DNA, the CDR3 is TGTGCCACCACCTCGGACCGTCAGCCCCAGCATTTT.

This clonotype has ten or more counts. V gene TRBV7-2 combines with J gene TRBJ2-1; D is possibly TRBD1 or TRBD2 (6 bases each). Germline loops: CDR1 SGHTA, CDR2 FQGNSA. Trimming left V 5 bases short and J 5 bases short, with 19 bases between. This CDR3 contains 16 residues. The CDR3 bases are TGTGCCAGCAGCGAATTTTGGGGGGCGGAGAACAATGAGCAGTTCTTC. Translated: CASSEFWGAENNEQFF.